The rows below give T cell receptor beta chains drawn from one sample of a study of shared clonotypes between healthy human individuals. TCRdb's copy holds only in-frame clones and misses some; the assay was immunoSEQ multiplex PCR. The sample carries 1.5 million to 2.5 million clones, about 95% recorded once. Material for sequencing was naive CD8+ T cells sorted from blood. The receptors were gathered from a man aged 18 to 30 in good health. Each CDR3 is given with its conserved first and last residue. A D gene is named only where the DNA matches it firmly. Clone size is shown for a subset of rows, as once, few, many or a class of expanded clone.

clone size	V gene	D gene	J gene	CDR3 DNA	CDR3 protein
NA	TRBV4-1	NA	TRBJ2-7	TGCGCCAGCAGCAACATAGAACCGGGACTGATGGCATACGAGCAGTACTTC	CASSNIEPGLMAYEQYF
NA	TRBV4-1	NA	TRBJ2-2	TGCGCCAGCAGCCAAGAACGAGGGAACGCCGGGGAGCTGTTTTTT	CASSQERGNAGELFF
NA	TRBV6-6	NA	TRBJ2-1	TGTGCCAGCAGTTACCAGGTGAGCTCCTACAATGAGCAGTTCTTC	CASSYQVSSYNEQFF
NA	TRBV5-4	NA	TRBJ2-3	TGTGCCAGCAGCTTGGAATTGGCGGGTCCCGATACGCAGTATTTT	CASSLELAGPDTQYF
NA	TRBV5-1	NA	TRBJ2-7	TGCGCCAGCAGAATTCCCCTCCGGGACACAAAATCATCGAGCTCCTACGAGCAGTACTTC	CASRIPLRDTKSSSSYEQYF
NA	TRBV27	TRBD2	TRBJ2-1	TGTGCCAGCAGTCTAGGACTAGCGGGGGGGCCGGGTAATGAGCAGTTCTTC	CASSLGLAGGPGNEQFF
NA	TRBV21-1	NA	TRBJ1-5	TGTGCCAGCAGCAACCGCCGGGACAGGGAATGGGATCAGCCCCAGCATTTT	CASSNRRDREWDQPQHF
NA	TRBV11-3	NA	TRBJ1-5	TGTGCCAGCAGCTTAGGACTCCCCGGACAATGGAACGACAGCAATCAGCCCCAGCATTTT	CASSLGLPGQWNDSNQPQHF
NA	TRBV6-5	NA	TRBJ1-2	TGTGCCAGCAGTTACGGGCCAGGGATATATGGCTACACCTTC	CASSYGPGIYGYTF
NA	TRBV11-2	TRBD1	TRBJ2-7	TGTGCCAGCAGCCCGGGATCCAGGGGGTCGAGCTCCTACGAGCAGTACTTC	CASSPGSRGSSSYEQYF
NA	TRBV19	NA	TRBJ1-1	TGTGCCATCTACATTCGGACAACGCCTAAGTTCACTGAAGCTTTCTTT	CAIYIRTTPKFTEAFF
once	TRBV6-4	TRBD1	TRBJ2-5	TGTGCCAGCATTGACCAGGGGGTCGGGGAGACCCAGTACTTC	CASIDQGVGETQYF